This is a list of T cell receptor beta chains from one sample in a study of blood T cell repertoires in COVID-19. TCRdb keeps only in-frame clones here, not all; method: immunoSEQ multiplex PCR. The data hold roughly 54,000 clones, with 90% observed a single time. The sequenced material came from peripheral blood. The receptors were sampled from a man aged 50-60 years with acute or convalescent COVID-19. Each CDR3 is given with its conserved first and last residue. The order of the fields is V gene, D gene, J gene, clone size, CDR3 protein, CDR3 DNA. A D gene is named only where the DNA matches it firmly. Clone size is stated in some rows and not others, as once, few, many or a class when expanded.

V gene: TRBV7-6; D gene: TRBD1; J gene: TRBJ1-2; clone size: NA; CDR3 protein: CASSLQAGQHSGYTF; CDR3 DNA: TGTGCCAGCAGCTTACAGGCGGGACAGCATTCGGGCTACACCTTC
V gene: TRBV11-2; D gene: NA; J gene: TRBJ1-2; clone size: NA; CDR3 protein: CASNRAGYGYTF; CDR3 DNA: TGTGCCAGCAACCGGGCGGGCTATGGCTACACCTTC
V gene: TRBV18; D gene: TRBD1; J gene: TRBJ2-5; clone size: NA; CDR3 protein: CASSPRRPGGALGETQYF; CDR3 DNA: TGTGCCAGCTCACCACGAAGGCCAGGGGGTGCGTTAGGAGAGACCCAGTACTTC
V gene: TRBV12-3/TRBV12-4; D gene: TRBD1; J gene: TRBJ2-2; clone size: NA; CDR3 protein: CASRGQSTGELFF; CDR3 DNA: TGTGCCAGCAGGGGACAGTCCACCGGGGAGCTGTTTTTT
V gene: TRBV6-5; D gene: NA; J gene: TRBJ1-1; clone size: NA; CDR3 protein: CASWHTEAFF; CDR3 DNA: TGTGCCAGCTGGCACACTGAAGCTTTCTTT
V gene: TRBV7-2; D gene: NA; J gene: TRBJ2-7; clone size: NA; CDR3 protein: CASSLGPGEQYF; CDR3 DNA: TGTGCCAGCAGCTTAGGCCCAGGCGAGCAGTACTTC
V gene: TRBV18; D gene: NA; J gene: TRBJ2-3; clone size: once; CDR3 protein: CASSPPSDTQYF; CDR3 DNA: TGTGCCAGCTCACCACCCTCAGATACGCAGTATTTT
V gene: TRBV3-1/TRBV3-2; D gene: TRBD1; J gene: TRBJ2-2; clone size: NA; CDR3 protein: CASSQTGPGELFF; CDR3 DNA: TGTGCCAGCAGCCAGACAGGGCCCGGGGAGCTGTTTTTT
V gene: TRBV6-4; D gene: NA; J gene: TRBJ1-2; clone size: NA; CDR3 protein: CASSDSRGIGGYTF; CDR3 DNA: TGTGCCAGCAGTGACTCACGGGGTATTGGTGGCTACACCTTC
V gene: TRBV11-2; D gene: TRBD2; J gene: TRBJ2-3; clone size: NA; CDR3 protein: CASTVAGATDTQYF; CDR3 DNA: TGTGCCAGCACCGTAGCGGGAGCCACAGATACGCAGTATTTT
V gene: TRBV5-4; D gene: TRBD1; J gene: TRBJ1-2; clone size: NA; CDR3 protein: CASSPGTGVFYGYTF; CDR3 DNA: TGTGCCAGCAGCCCCGGGACAGGGGTATTCTATGGCTACACCTTC
V gene: TRBV4-3; D gene: NA; J gene: TRBJ2-7; clone size: NA; CDR3 protein: CASSQSPTGHEQYF; CDR3 DNA: TGCGCCAGCAGCCAATCCCCTACAGGGCACGAGCAGTACTTC
V gene: TRBV6-2/TRBV6-3; D gene: TRBD1; J gene: TRBJ1-2; clone size: NA; CDR3 protein: CASSPSPRTGGAAGYTF; CDR3 DNA: TGTGCCAGCAGCCCATCCCCCCGGACAGGGGGCGCCGCGGGCTACACCTTC
V gene: TRBV15; D gene: TRBD1; J gene: TRBJ1-5; clone size: NA; CDR3 protein: CATSRSGQGSNQPQHF; CDR3 DNA: TGTGCCACCAGCAGATCAGGACAGGGGAGCAATCAGCCCCAGCATTTT
V gene: TRBV5-1; D gene: NA; J gene: TRBJ2-2; clone size: NA; CDR3 protein: CASSVVSFSNTGELFF; CDR3 DNA: TGCGCCAGCAGCGTCGTTTCCTTTTCGAACACCGGGGAGCTGTTTTTT
V gene: TRBV19; D gene: TRBD1; J gene: TRBJ1-3; clone size: NA; CDR3 protein: CASSDGQGGSGNTIYF; CDR3 DNA: TGTGCCAGTAGTGACGGACAGGGAGGCTCCGGAAACACCATATATTTT
V gene: TRBV12-5; D gene: TRBD1; J gene: TRBJ2-3; clone size: NA; CDR3 protein: CASGLGVTGDFTDTQYF; CDR3 DNA: TGTGCTAGTGGTTTGGGTGTGACAGGGGATTTCACAGATACGCAGTATTTT
V gene: TRBV29-1; D gene: NA; J gene: TRBJ2-7; clone size: NA; CDR3 protein: CSVEGPNRDEQYF; CDR3 DNA: TGCAGCGTTGAAGGGCCGAACAGGGACGAGCAGTACTTC
V gene: TRBV5-1; D gene: TRBD1; J gene: TRBJ2-3; clone size: NA; CDR3 protein: CASSFTGTGGVDTQYF; CDR3 DNA: TGCGCCAGCAGCTTCACCGGGACAGGGGGAGTAGATACGCAGTATTTT
V gene: TRBV15; D gene: NA; J gene: TRBJ1-1; clone size: NA; CDR3 protein: CATSREGQGGSFTEAFF; CDR3 DNA: TGTGCCACCAGCAGAGAAGGGCAGGGAGGGAGCTTCACTGAAGCTTTCTTT
V gene: TRBV30; D gene: TRBD2; J gene: TRBJ2-1; clone size: NA; CDR3 protein: CAWNSLAGGSYNEQFF; CDR3 DNA: TGTGCCTGGAATTCTCTAGCGGGAGGCTCCTACAATGAGCAGTTCTTC
V gene: TRBV29-1; D gene: TRBD1; J gene: TRBJ1-3; clone size: medium-sized; CDR3 protein: CSGQGVIGNTIYF; CDR3 DNA: TGCAGCGGTCAGGGGGTAATCGGAAACACCATATATTTT
V gene: TRBV29-1; D gene: TRBD2; J gene: TRBJ2-1; clone size: NA; CDR3 protein: CSVREGSYNEQFF; CDR3 DNA: TGCAGCGTTCGGGAGGGCTCCTACAATGAGCAGTTCTTC
V gene: TRBV10-3; D gene: TRBD2; J gene: TRBJ2-2; clone size: NA; CDR3 protein: CAISEGLAGVVSTGELFF; CDR3 DNA: TGTGCCATCAGTGAGGGACTAGCGGGAGTGGTGTCCACCGGGGAGCTGTTTTTT
V gene: TRBV18; D gene: NA; J gene: TRBJ2-5; clone size: NA; CDR3 protein: CASSPARQETQYF; CDR3 DNA: TGTGCCAGCTCACCTGCTAGGCAAGAGACCCAGTACTTC
V gene: TRBV7-9; D gene: NA; J gene: TRBJ1-3; clone size: NA; CDR3 protein: CASSRGARGDTIYF; CDR3 DNA: TGTGCCAGCAGCCGAGGGGCACGGGGGGACACCATATATTTT
V gene: TRBV19; D gene: TRBD1; J gene: TRBJ1-1; clone size: NA; CDR3 protein: CASRGRGRQETEAFF; CDR3 DNA: TGTGCCAGTAGGGGCAGGGGGCGCCAAGAAACTGAAGCTTTCTTT
V gene: TRBV27; D gene: TRBD2; J gene: TRBJ2-2; clone size: NA; CDR3 protein: CASARTSGTNTGELFF; CDR3 DNA: TGTGCCAGCGCCAGGACTAGCGGGACGAACACCGGGGAGCTGTTTTTT
V gene: TRBV19; D gene: TRBD2; J gene: TRBJ2-5; clone size: NA; CDR3 protein: CASSILGRGGQETQYF; CDR3 DNA: TGTGCCAGTAGTATCCTAGGGAGGGGCGGACAAGAGACCCAGTACTTC
V gene: TRBV5-6; D gene: TRBD2; J gene: TRBJ2-1; clone size: NA; CDR3 protein: CASSLEKGGRALRNEQFF; CDR3 DNA: TGTGCCAGCAGCTTGGAGAAGGGCGGGAGGGCCCTTCGGAATGAGCAGTTCTTC
V gene: TRBV5-1; D gene: NA; J gene: TRBJ2-5; clone size: NA; CDR3 protein: CASSPGTLGLETQYF; CDR3 DNA: TGCGCCAGCAGCCCGGGGACTCTCGGGCTGGAGACCCAGTACTTC
V gene: TRBV7-2; D gene: TRBD2; J gene: TRBJ2-3; clone size: NA; CDR3 protein: CASSRTSGTTDTQYF; CDR3 DNA: TGTGCCAGCAGCCGGACTAGCGGGACCACAGATACGCAGTATTTT
V gene: TRBV6-1; D gene: NA; J gene: TRBJ2-6; clone size: NA; CDR3 protein: CASSELGAGANVLTF; CDR3 DNA: TGTGCCAGCAGTGAGTTGGGAGCTGGGGCCAACGTCCTGACTTTC
V gene: TRBV10-3; D gene: TRBD2; J gene: TRBJ2-7; clone size: NA; CDR3 protein: CAISKRQGLAGNYEQYF; CDR3 DNA: TGTGCCATCAGCAAGCGACAGGGACTAGCGGGAAACTACGAGCAGTACTTC
V gene: TRBV7-6; D gene: TRBD2; J gene: TRBJ2-2; clone size: NA; CDR3 protein: CASSIREGGAGELFF; CDR3 DNA: TGTGCCAGCAGCATCCGGGAGGGCGGCGCCGGGGAGCTGTTTTTT
V gene: TRBV5-1; D gene: TRBD2; J gene: TRBJ2-2; clone size: NA; CDR3 protein: CASSLELAGGNTGELFF; CDR3 DNA: TGCGCCAGCAGCTTGGAACTAGCGGGGGGGAACACCGGGGAGCTGTTTTTT
V gene: TRBV5-1; D gene: TRBD1; J gene: TRBJ2-2; clone size: NA; CDR3 protein: CASSFTRQGTSNTGELFF; CDR3 DNA: TGCGCCAGCAGCTTTACGAGACAGGGGACCTCGAACACCGGGGAGCTGTTTTTT
V gene: TRBV3-1/TRBV3-2; D gene: NA; J gene: TRBJ1-2; clone size: NA; CDR3 protein: CASSQERGYGYTF; CDR3 DNA: TGTGCCAGCAGCCAGGAGCGGGGGTACGGCTACACCTTC
V gene: TRBV5-1; D gene: TRBD1; J gene: TRBJ2-7; clone size: NA; CDR3 protein: CASSSIRDRGRF; CDR3 DNA: TGCGCCAGCAGCTCGATCCGGGACAGGGGGCGCTTC
V gene: TRBV19; D gene: NA; J gene: TRBJ2-7; clone size: NA; CDR3 protein: CASSNLDSYEQYF; CDR3 DNA: TGTGCCAGTAGTAACTTAGACTCCTACGAGCAGTACTTC
V gene: TRBV30; D gene: TRBD1; J gene: TRBJ1-2; clone size: NA; CDR3 protein: CACHRGTNYGYTF; CDR3 DNA: TGTGCCTGTCACAGGGGAACTAACTATGGCTACACCTTC
V gene: TRBV5-6; D gene: NA; J gene: TRBJ1-2; clone size: NA; CDR3 protein: CASGRKRTEYGYTF; CDR3 DNA: TGTGCCAGCGGGCGGAAAAGGACAGAATATGGCTACACCTTC
V gene: TRBV19; D gene: NA; J gene: TRBJ2-1; clone size: NA; CDR3 protein: CASSMTVGRVQFF; CDR3 DNA: TGTGCCAGTAGTATGACGGTCGGGCGGGTGCAGTTCTTC
V gene: TRBV7-2; D gene: NA; J gene: TRBJ2-6; clone size: NA; CDR3 protein: CASSLAMAGANVLTF; CDR3 DNA: TGTGCCAGCAGCTTAGCAATGGCCGGGGCCAACGTCCTGACTTTC